The clone carrying this T cell receptor beta chain was seen more than once but under ten times. Its antigen is as yet unknown. It was with a sample-barcoded 5' primer and a J-beta primer mix that a second PCR of about 7 to 12 cycles was run. No fewer than 2.5 million CDR3-containing paired-end reads came from each sample. TCRdb independently ran MiXCR on the 5' RACE reads; one entry per CDR3 protein. Among 600,000 to 800,000 distinct CDR3 sequences, more than 20% were seen once, and the ten largest hold under 4%. CDR3 length: 13 amino acids. V lost 2 bases, J lost 3 bases, and 7 bases lay in between. Per germline, CDR1 KGHSH and CDR2 LQKENI. This record comes from a study of blood T cells in healthy people across ages. Study-wide results and limits: Diversity was higher, and naive CD4+ cells more numerous, in long-lived donors than in aged donors. Without sorted subsets, naive and antigen-experienced compartments could not be conclusively compared. Donor CMV status, an unknown factor, possibly confounded changes in expanded clonotypes.

The chain joins TRBV18 to TRBJ2-5, with D maybe TRBD1 (5 bases). The sequenced sample consisted of blood. This TCR was recovered from a man aged 70 or older in good health. CDR3 bases: TGTGCCAGCTCACCAACGACAGAAGAGACCCAGTACTTC. This codes for CASSPTTEETQYF.